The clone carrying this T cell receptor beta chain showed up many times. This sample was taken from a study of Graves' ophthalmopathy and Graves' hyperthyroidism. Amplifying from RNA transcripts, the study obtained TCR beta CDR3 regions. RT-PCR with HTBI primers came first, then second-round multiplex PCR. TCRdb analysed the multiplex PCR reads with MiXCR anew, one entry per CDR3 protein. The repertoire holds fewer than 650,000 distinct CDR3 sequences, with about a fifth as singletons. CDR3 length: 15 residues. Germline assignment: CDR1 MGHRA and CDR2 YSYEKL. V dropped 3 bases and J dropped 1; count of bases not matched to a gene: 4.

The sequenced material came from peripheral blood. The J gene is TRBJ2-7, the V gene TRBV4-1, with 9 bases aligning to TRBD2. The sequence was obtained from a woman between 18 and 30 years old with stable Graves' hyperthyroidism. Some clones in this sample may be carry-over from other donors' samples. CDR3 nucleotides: TGCGCCAGCAGCCAGGTGACTAGCGGATCCTACGAGCAGTACTTC. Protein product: CASSQVTSGSYEQYF.